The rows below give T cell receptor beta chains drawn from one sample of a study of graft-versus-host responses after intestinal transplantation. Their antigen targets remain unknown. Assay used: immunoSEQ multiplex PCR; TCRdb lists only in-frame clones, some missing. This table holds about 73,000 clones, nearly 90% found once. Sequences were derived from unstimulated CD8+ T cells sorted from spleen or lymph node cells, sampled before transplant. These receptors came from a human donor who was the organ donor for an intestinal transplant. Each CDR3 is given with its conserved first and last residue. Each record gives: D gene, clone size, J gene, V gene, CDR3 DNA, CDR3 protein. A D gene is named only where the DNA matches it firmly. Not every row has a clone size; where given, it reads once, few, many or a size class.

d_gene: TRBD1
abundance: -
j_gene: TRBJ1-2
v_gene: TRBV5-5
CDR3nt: TGTGCCAGCAGCTACCGCGACAGGGGAAACTATGGCTACACCTTC
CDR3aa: CASSYRDRGNYGYTF

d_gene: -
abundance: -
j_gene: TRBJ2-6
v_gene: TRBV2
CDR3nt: TGTGCCAGCAGTGGGGGGCCCGGGGCCAACGTCCTGACTTTC
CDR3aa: CASSGGPGANVLTF

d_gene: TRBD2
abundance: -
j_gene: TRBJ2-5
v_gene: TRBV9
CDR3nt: TGTGCCAGCAGCCCCCCGACTAGCTCCCAAGAGACCCAGTACTTC
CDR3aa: CASSPPTSSQETQYF

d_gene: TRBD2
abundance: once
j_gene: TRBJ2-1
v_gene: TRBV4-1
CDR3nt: TGCGCCAGCAGCCAAACGACTAGCGGGGGCCATGAGCAGTTCTTC
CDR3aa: CASSQTTSGGHEQFF

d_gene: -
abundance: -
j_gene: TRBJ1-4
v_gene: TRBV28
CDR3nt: TGTGCCAGCAGCAGGGTCATCGAGGATGAAAAACTGTTTTTT
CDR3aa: CASSRVIEDEKLFF

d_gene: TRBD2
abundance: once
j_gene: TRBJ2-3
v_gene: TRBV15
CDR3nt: TGTGCCACCAGAGTCGGACTAGAAGCAGATACGCAGTATTTT
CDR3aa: CATRVGLEADTQYF

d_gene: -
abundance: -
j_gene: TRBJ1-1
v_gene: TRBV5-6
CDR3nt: TGTGCCAGCAGCTATGGGACACTGAACACTGAAGCTTTCTTT
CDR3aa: CASSYGTLNTEAFF

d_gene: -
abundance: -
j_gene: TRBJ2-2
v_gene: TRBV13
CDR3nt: TGTGCCAGCAGCTTAGGACTAGTGGGCACCGGGGAGCTGTTTTTT
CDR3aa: CASSLGLVGTGELFF

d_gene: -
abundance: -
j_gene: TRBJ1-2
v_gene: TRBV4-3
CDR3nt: TGCGCCAGCAGCCAAGGGCCCGGAGGTAACTATGGCTACACCTTC
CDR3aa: CASSQGPGGNYGYTF

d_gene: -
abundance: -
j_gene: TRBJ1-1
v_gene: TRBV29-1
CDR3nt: TGCAGCGTCGCGGGAACTGAAGCTTTCTTT
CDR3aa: CSVAGTEAFF

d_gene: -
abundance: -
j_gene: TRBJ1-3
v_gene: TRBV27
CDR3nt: TGTGCCTTCAAGGGGGTCTCCTCTGGAAACACCATATATTTT
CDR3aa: CAFKGVSSGNTIYF

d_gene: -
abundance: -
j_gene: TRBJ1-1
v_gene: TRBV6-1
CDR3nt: TGTGCCAGCAGTGAATTTACAACCCTGAACACTGAAGCTTTCTTT
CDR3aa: CASSEFTTLNTEAFF

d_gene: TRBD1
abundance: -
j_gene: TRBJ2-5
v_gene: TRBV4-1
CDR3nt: TGCGCCAGCAGCCTCTACCCCGGGACAGGGGAGGTATGGGCCCAGTACTTC
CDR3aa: CASSLYPGTGEVWAQYF

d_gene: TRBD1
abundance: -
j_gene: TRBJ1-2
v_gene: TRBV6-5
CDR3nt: TGTGCCAGCAGTTTGGGACAGTTATACCCTAAATATGGCTACACCTTC
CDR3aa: CASSLGQLYPKYGYTF

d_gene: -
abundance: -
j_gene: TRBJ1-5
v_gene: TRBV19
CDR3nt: TGTGCCAGTAGTATGGCCGGGTTCGGCAATCAGCCCCAGCATTTT
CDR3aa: CASSMAGFGNQPQHF

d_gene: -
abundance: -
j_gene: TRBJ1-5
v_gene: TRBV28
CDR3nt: TGTGCCAGCAGTTCCGGTTCGGGACAGCCCCAGCATTTT
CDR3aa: CASSSGSGQPQHF

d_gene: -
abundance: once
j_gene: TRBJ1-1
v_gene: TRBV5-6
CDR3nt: TGTGCCAGCAGCTTGTTGACGACGGGGGTGACTGAAGCTTTCTTT
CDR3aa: CASSLLTTGVTEAFF

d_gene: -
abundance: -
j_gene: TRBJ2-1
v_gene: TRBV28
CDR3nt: TGTGCCAGCAGTTTCGAGCGCGGGGGCCTCGCGGAGCAGTTCTTC
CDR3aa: CASSFERGGLAEQFF

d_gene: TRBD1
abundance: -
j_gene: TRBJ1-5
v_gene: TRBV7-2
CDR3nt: TGTGCCAGCAGCTTTAGCACAGCAGGGGGCAGTCAGCCCCAGCATTTT
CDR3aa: CASSFSTAGGSQPQHF

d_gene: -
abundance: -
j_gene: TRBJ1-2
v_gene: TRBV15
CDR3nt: TGTGCCACCAGCAGCCCCCAGGCCCCGGATGGCTATGGCTACACCTTC
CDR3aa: CATSSPQAPDGYGYTF

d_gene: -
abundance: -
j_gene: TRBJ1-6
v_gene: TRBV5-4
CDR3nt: TGTGCCAGCAGCTTGGGCCTGGCAGGGATGAATTCACCCCTCCACTTT
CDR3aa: CASSLGLAGMNSPLHF

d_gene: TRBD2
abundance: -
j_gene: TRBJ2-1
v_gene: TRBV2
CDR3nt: TGTGCCAGCCTCAATACCGGGGGGAATGAGCAGTTCTTC
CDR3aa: CASLNTGGNEQFF

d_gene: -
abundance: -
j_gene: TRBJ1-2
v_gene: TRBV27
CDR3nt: TGTGCCAGCAGGTTGGACAGTAAGGATGGCTACACCTTC
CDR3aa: CASRLDSKDGYTF

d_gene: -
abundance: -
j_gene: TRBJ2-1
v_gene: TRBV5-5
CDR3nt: TGTGCCAGCAGCTTGGCCTGGACAGAGTTCAATGAGCAGTTCTTC
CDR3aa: CASSLAWTEFNEQFF